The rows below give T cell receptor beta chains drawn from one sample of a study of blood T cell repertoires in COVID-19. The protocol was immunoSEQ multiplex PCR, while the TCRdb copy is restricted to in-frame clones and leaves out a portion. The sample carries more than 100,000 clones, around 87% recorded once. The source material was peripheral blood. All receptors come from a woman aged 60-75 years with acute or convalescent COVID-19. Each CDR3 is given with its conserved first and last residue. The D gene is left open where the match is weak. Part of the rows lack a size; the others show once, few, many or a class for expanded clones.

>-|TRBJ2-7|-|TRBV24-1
TGTGCCACCAGTGACCCCAGCGAGGGGAGGGAGCAGTACTTC
CATSDPSEGREQYF
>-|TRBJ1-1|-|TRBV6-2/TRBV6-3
TGTGCCAGCAGTTACTCGCAGGTGGGGGGAGTGAACACTGAAGCTTTCTTT
CASSYSQVGGVNTEAFF
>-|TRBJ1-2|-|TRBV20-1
TGCAGTGCTAGGGGTCGGGACACCAATTTC
CSARGRDTNF
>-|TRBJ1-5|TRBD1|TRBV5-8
TGTGCCAGCAGTCTTAGGGACAGCTATAGCAATCAGCCCCAGCATTTT
CASSLRDSYSNQPQHF
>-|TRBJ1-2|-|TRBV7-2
TGTGCCAGCAGCTCATGGACGGACAGAGGTGGCTACACCTTC
CASSSWTDRGGYTF
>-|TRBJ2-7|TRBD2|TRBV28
TGTGCCAGCAGTTCTAGCGGGAGCTCCTACGAGCAGTACTTC
CASSSSGSSYEQYF
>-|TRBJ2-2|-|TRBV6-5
TGTGCCAGCACCCTGAGGGTCACCGGGGAGCTGTTTTTT
CASTLRVTGELFF
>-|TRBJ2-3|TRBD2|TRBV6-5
TGTGCCAGCAGTTTCGCGGGACTAGCGGAAACAGATACGCAGTATTTT
CASSFAGLAETDTQYF
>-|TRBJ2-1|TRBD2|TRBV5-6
TGTGCCAGCAGCCCCGGGACTAGCGGGATAAATGAGCAGTTCTTC
CASSPGTSGINEQFF
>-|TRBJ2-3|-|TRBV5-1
TGCGCCAGCAGCTTGGACGGAGTAGAAGATACGCAGTATTTT
CASSLDGVEDTQYF
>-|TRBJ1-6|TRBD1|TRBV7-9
TGTGCCAGCAGCTCTGCACAGGGGGCTCGAGGTTCACCCCTCCACTTT
CASSSAQGARGSPLHF
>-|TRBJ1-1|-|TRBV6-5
TGTGCCAGCAGCCCGAGGAGGAACACTGAAGCTTTCTTT
CASSPRRNTEAFF
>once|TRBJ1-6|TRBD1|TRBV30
TGTGCCTGGAGGGACAGGCCTAATTCACCCCTCCACTTT
CAWRDRPNSPLHF
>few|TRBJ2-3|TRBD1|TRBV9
TGTGCCAGCAGCCGGGGACAGGGAAACACAGATACGCAGTATTTT
CASSRGQGNTDTQYF
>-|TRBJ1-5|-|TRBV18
TGTGCCAGCTCAGCAGGGAACTATAGCAATCAGCCCCAGCATTTT
CASSAGNYSNQPQHF
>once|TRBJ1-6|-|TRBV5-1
TGCGCCAGCAGCTTTGGGCAGGGTCAGAATTCACCCCTCCACTTT
CASSFGQGQNSPLHF
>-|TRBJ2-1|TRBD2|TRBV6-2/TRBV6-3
TGTGCCAGCAGTTACTCGCCAGCGGGATCTTACAATGAGCAGTTCTTC
CASSYSPAGSYNEQFF
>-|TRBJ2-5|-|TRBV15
TGTGCCACCAGCAGAGAGGGCCGGATAAAAGAGACCCAGTACTTC
CATSREGRIKETQYF
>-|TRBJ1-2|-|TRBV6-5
TGTGCCAGCTGTCATCCGAGTCGGGAATATGGCTACACCTTC
CASCHPSREYGYTF
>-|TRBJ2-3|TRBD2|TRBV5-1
TGCGCCAGCAGCTTAATTAGCGGGAAAGCGGCAGATACGCAGTATTTT
CASSLISGKAADTQYF
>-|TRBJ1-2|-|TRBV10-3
TGTGCCATCAGTGTAGGACAGACTGGCTACACCTTC
CAISVGQTGYTF
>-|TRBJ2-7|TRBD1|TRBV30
TGTGCCTGGAGTGTACAGGGGCTATACGAGCAGTACTTC
CAWSVQGLYEQYF
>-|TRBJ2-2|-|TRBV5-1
TGCGCCAGCAGCTTGGCGGCCGGGGAGCTGTTTTTT
CASSLAAGELFF
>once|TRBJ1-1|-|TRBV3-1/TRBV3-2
TGTGCCAGCAGCGATTGGGGGGGGTTGGGCACTGAAGCTTTCTTT
CASSDWGGLGTEAFF
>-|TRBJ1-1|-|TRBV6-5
TGTGCCAGCAGACCCCTAGTGGACACTGAAGCTTTCTTT
CASRPLVDTEAFF
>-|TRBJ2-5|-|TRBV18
TGTGCCAGCTCACCCAAAGAGACCCAGTACTTC
CASSPKETQYF
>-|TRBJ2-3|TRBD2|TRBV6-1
TGTGCCAGCAGTGAAGCGCGGACTAGCGGGACAGATACGCAGTATTTT
CASSEARTSGTDTQYF
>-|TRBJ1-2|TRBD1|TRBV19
TGTGCCAGTAGTATGGACAGGGGATCGGAAGGCTACACCTTC
CASSMDRGSEGYTF
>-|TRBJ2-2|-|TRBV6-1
TGTGCCAGCAGTGAGACAGGCACCGGGGAGCTGTTTTTT
CASSETGTGELFF
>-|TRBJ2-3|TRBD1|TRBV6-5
TGTGCCAGCAGAGGACAGGGAGCAGATACGCAGTATTTT
CASRGQGADTQYF
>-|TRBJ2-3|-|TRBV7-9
TGTGCCAGCAGCTACCTCGGAGATACGCAGTATTTT
CASSYLGDTQYF
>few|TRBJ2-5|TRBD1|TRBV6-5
TGTGCCAGCAGTTTAACACAGGGGTTAGAGACCCAGTACTTC
CASSLTQGLETQYF
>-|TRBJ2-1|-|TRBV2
TGTGCCAGCAACCGGGTCCCTCAGTACAATGAGCAGTTCTTC
CASNRVPQYNEQFF
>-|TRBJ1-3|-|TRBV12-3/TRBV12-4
TGTGCCAGCAGTCGGGACACCGGAAACACCATATATTTT
CASSRDTGNTIYF
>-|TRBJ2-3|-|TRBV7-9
TGTGCCAGCACACTTGAAGCGCGGAATACGCAGTATTTT
CASTLEARNTQYF
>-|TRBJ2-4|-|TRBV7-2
TGTGCCAGCAGCTCCCCCGTCTCAGGTCCCAAAAACATTCAGTACTTC
CASSSPVSGPKNIQYF
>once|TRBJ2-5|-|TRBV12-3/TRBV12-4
TGTGCCAGCAGTTTGGGCGAGACCCAGTACTTC
CASSLGETQYF
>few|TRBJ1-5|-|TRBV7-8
TGTGCCAGCAGCTTAGAATCTGGCAGATATCAGCCCCAGCATTTT
CASSLESGRYQPQHF
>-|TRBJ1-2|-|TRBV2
TGTGCCAGCAGTGAGAGGAGCGGGCCCAGCTATGGCTACACCTTC
CASSERSGPSYGYTF
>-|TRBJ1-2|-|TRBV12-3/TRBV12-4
TGTGCCAGCAGACAGGGCGTCTCTGGCTACACCTTC
CASRQGVSGYTF
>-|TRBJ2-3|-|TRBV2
TGTGCCAGCGCGACGCGGCGACTGGGAGATACGCAGTATTTT
CASATRRLGDTQYF
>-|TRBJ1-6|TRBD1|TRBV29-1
TGCAGCGTAGATACCGGGACAGGAGACTCCTATAATTCACCCCTCCACTTT
CSVDTGTGDSYNSPLHF
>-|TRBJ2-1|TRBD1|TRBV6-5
TGTGCCAGCGCCCTCGGGACAGGGATGTCCAATGAGCAGTTCTTC
CASALGTGMSNEQFF
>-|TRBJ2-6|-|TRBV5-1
TGCGCCAGCAGCCCACTGCCCATGAACTCTGGGGCCAACGTCCTGACTTTC
CASSPLPMNSGANVLTF
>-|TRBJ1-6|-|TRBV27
TGTGCCAGCAGTTTTGGGGACGGGGAGGGATCCTATAATTCACCCCTCCACTTT
CASSFGDGEGSYNSPLHF
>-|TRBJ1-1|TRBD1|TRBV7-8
TGTGCCAGCAGCGGAGCGTACAGGGGCCGTGAAGCTTTCTTT
CASSGAYRGREAFF
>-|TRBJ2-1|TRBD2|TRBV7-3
TGTGCCAGCAGCTTAAAGGTCGCCGGTGGAATAGCGGGAGGTAGCAATGAGCAGTTCTTC
CASSLKVAGGIAGGSNEQFF
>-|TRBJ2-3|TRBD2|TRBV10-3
TGTGCCATCAGTGGTAGCGGGGGGGACTTAACGCAGTATTTT
CAISGSGGDLTQYF
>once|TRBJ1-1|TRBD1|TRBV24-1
TGTGCCACCAGTGACTCGGACAGGGTTGAAGCTTTCTTT
CATSDSDRVEAFF
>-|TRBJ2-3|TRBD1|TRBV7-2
TGTGCCAGCAGCTTACTGGGGACAGGGGAGTTTAGTAGCACAGATACGCAGTATTTT
CASSLLGTGEFSSTDTQYF
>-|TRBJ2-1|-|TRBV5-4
TGTGCCAGCAGCTTCGGAGCCAATGAGCAGTTCTTC
CASSFGANEQFF
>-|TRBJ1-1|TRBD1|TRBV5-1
TGCGCCAGCAGCTTGCCGCAGGGGGCTAACACTGAAGCTTTCTTT
CASSLPQGANTEAFF
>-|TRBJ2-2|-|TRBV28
TGTGCCAGCAAGGAGGGCTCGAACACCGGGGAGCTGTTTTTT
CASKEGSNTGELFF